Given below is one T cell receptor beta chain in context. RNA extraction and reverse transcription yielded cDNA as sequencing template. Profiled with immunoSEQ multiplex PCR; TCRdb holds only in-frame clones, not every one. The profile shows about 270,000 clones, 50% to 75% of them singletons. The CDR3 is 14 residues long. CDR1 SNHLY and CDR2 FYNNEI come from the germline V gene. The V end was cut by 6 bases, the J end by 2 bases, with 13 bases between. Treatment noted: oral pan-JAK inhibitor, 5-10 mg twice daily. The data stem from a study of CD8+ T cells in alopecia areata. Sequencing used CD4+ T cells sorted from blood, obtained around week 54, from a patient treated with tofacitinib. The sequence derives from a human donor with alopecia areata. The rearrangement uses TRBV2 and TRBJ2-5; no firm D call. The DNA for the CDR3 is TGTGCCAGCAGACAACTTAGGATACAAGAGACCCAGTACTTC. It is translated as CASRQLRIQETQYF. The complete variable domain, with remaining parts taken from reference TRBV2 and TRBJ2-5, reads EPEVTQTPSHQVTQMGQEVILRCVPISNHLYFYWYRQILGQKVEFLVSFYNNEISEKSEIFDDQFSVERPDGSNFTLKIRSTKLEDSAMYFCASRQLRIQETQYFGPGTRLLVL.